This TCR beta chain was sequenced for a study of technical replicates of blood from a few donors (dated by TCRdb to 2016 to 2017). Library preparation used the immunoSEQ multiplex PCR assay. TCRdb stores this immuneACCESS table with in-frame sequences only. Part of the clones is absent; in the studies checked, under half of the shortfall reflects unresolved V genes, and no reason is known for the rest. The sample table lists under 15,000 clones, 60% to 80% of them with a count of one. The ten top clones hold roughly 14% of the sample. This clone is a singleton in its sample. Its recognized antigen is unknown. Per-nucleotide qualities are absent, and no much larger clonotype sits a single base away. Sequenced input: PBMCs. The TCR sequence derives from a human donor in good health.

The CDR3 protein is CASSYLVGGNEQYF. The nucleotides are TGTGCCAGCAGTTACCTGGTGGGAGGGAACGAGCAGTACTTC. The rearranged chain carries TRBV6-5 and TRBJ2-7; TRBD2 fits 7 bases in the junction. The CDR3 covers 14 residues, taking in both the cysteine and the phenylalanine. Solely the CDR3 DNA is kept, with 42 bases framed from the first base. CDR1 and CDR2 are read off the germline V gene as MNHEY and SVGAGI. Unmatched junction bases come to 6, with V trimmed by 2 bases and J by 5 bases.